This is a list of T cell receptor beta chains from one sample in a study of CD8+CD57+ T cells in acquired aplastic anemia. A single record per CDR3 protein comes from TCRdb applying MiXCR to the reads. The sample contains 250,000 to 300,000 distinct CDR3 sequences, 55% to 60% of which appear only once. Sequencing was carried out using sorted CD4+, CD8+, or CD8+CD57+ T cells (not recorded which) from PBMCs. Receptors were obtained from a human donor with severe aplastic anemia or a healthy control (not recorded which). The CDR3 runs from the conserved cysteine through the conserved F or W. A D gene is named only where the DNA matches it firmly. Only some rows state a clone size, as once, few, many or a class for expanded clones.

size,V,D,J,DNA,CDR3
-,TRBV20-1,-,TRBJ2-1,TGCAGTGCTAGACTGGAGCTTGGTGAGCAGTTCTTC,CSARLELGEQFF
-,TRBV2,-,TRBJ2-1,TGTGCCAGCGGGGGGGCCAACTACAATGAGCAGTTCTTC,CASGGANYNEQFF
-,TRBV5-1,-,TRBJ1-1,TGCGCCAGCAGCTTGGAAGAGGGCCAGAACACTGAAGCTTTCTTT,CASSLEEGQNTEAFF
many,TRBV11-2,-,TRBJ1-1,TGTGCCAGCAGCCCAGCTCCCTTCGACACTGAAGCTTTCTTT,CASSPAPFDTEAFF
once,TRBV5-1,TRBD1,TRBJ1-1,TGCGCCAGCAGCCCAGGGGGCGTGGGCACTGAAGCTTTCTTT,CASSPGGVGTEAFF
many,TRBV28,-,TRBJ1-2,TGTGCCAGCAGTGAGGGTGTAAGGGCTAACTATGGCTACACCTTC,CASSEGVRANYGYTF
-,TRBV12-3/TRBV12-4,TRBD2,TRBJ2-5,TGTGCCAGCAGTTTAATGGGACTAGCGGGGACCCAGTACTTC,CASSLMGLAGTQYF
-,TRBV19,-,TRBJ1-2,TGTGCCAGTAGTATAGAAGCCAGGGTCTATGGCTACACCTTC,CASSIEARVYGYTF
-,TRBV10-3,-,TRBJ1-4,TGTGCCATCAGTGAGGGAAAGGCAACTAATGAAAAACTGTTTTTT,CAISEGKATNEKLFF
-,TRBV5-6,-,TRBJ1-5,TGTGCCAGCAGCTTCGGAAGGCACAATCAGCCCCAGCATTTT,CASSFGRHNQPQHF
many,TRBV28,-,TRBJ1-6,TGTGCCAGCAGTTTATCCAGCGGCGCAAAGAATTCACCCCTCCACTTT,CASSLSSGAKNSPLHF
few,TRBV24-1,-,TRBJ2-5,TGTGCCACCAGTGATTTAAGAGGGGCAGGAGAGACCCAGTACTTC,CATSDLRGAGETQYF
-,TRBV7-9,-,TRBJ1-5,TGTGCCAGCACAGCGGACAATCAGCCCCAGCATTTT,CASTADNQPQHF
few,TRBV7-3,TRBD1,TRBJ2-7,TGTGCCAGCAGCTTATATTCCGGACAGGGAGGCGAGCAGTACTTC,CASSLYSGQGGEQYF
-,TRBV24-1,-,TRBJ2-7,TGTGCCACCAGTGAGGGTGGTTTCTACGAGCAGTACTTC,CATSEGGFYEQYF
-,TRBV19,TRBD1,TRBJ1-5,TGTGCCAGTACGCCAGGGGGTTCGGGTCAGCCCCAGCATTTT,CASTPGGSGQPQHF
-,TRBV25-1,TRBD1,TRBJ1-6,TGTGCCAGCAGTGTGGGACAGCGGCATTCACCCCTCCACTTT,CASSVGQRHSPLHF
-,TRBV7-8,TRBD1,TRBJ2-5,TGTGCCAGCAGCCTACGGGACAGGGGGCGGGAAGAGACCCAGTACTTC,CASSLRDRGREETQYF
-,TRBV12-3/TRBV12-4,-,TRBJ1-2,TGTGCCAGCAGTTTAGCTCGGCAGCCACCCTATGGCTACACCTTC,CASSLARQPPYGYTF
-,TRBV2,TRBD2,TRBJ2-5,TGTGCCAGCAGTTCCTCGGGGGGGCTAAAGACCCAGTACTTC,CASSSSGGLKTQYF
-,TRBV29-1,TRBD1,TRBJ2-5,TGCAGCGTTGAACCCGACAGGGGGGCCCGAGAGACCCAGTACTTC,CSVEPDRGARETQYF
-,TRBV12-3/TRBV12-4,-,TRBJ2-7,TGTGCCAGTGGGGGGTCGGCTCGCTCCTACGACCAGTACTTC,CASGGSARSYDQYF
many,TRBV6-2/TRBV6-3,-,TRBJ2-7,TGTGCCAGCAGCAATAGTCACGAGCAGTACTTC,CASSNSHEQYF
-,TRBV5-1,-,TRBJ1-1,TGCGCCAGCAGCTTGGACGGGGGGCCCTCGGGCACTGAAGCTTTCTTT,CASSLDGGPSGTEAFF
-,TRBV2,-,TRBJ1-5,TGTGCCAGCAGTGAATACAGGGACCGCAATCAGCCCCAGCATTTT,CASSEYRDRNQPQHF
many,TRBV15,-,TRBJ1-6,TGTGCCACCAGCAGAGATCCCCGGCCGCTGATCAGCTCCTATAATTCACCCCTCCACTTT,CATSRDPRPLISSYNSPLHF
-,TRBV5-4,-,TRBJ2-7,TGTGCCAGCAGTAAAGCAGGGACCCCAATCGCCTACGAGCAGTACTTC,CASSKAGTPIAYEQYF
-,TRBV10-3,TRBD2,TRBJ2-7,TGTGCCATCAGTGAGTGGGCTAGCGGGAGCTACGAGCAGTACTTC,CAISEWASGSYEQYF
many,TRBV2,-,TRBJ2-2,TGTGCCAGCAATAGAGGGGTAGTCGGGACCGGGGAGCTGTTTTTT,CASNRGVVGTGELFF
few,TRBV30,-,TRBJ2-3,TGTGCCTGGAGTGTAGACGGGGCGGGCACAGATACGCAGTATTTT,CAWSVDGAGTDTQYF
few,TRBV19,-,TRBJ2-7,TGTGCCAGTAGAGTTACAGGTACTAGCCTCTACGAGCAGTACTTC,CASRVTGTSLYEQYF
few,TRBV15,-,TRBJ2-3,TGTGCCACCAGCAGATCCACCTTGGCAGATACGCAGTATTTT,CATSRSTLADTQYF
-,TRBV7-3,-,TRBJ1-2,TGTGCCAGCAGCACCACAGGGACTAACTATGGCTACACCTTC,CASSTTGTNYGYTF
many,TRBV11-2,-,TRBJ1-4,TGTGCCAGCAGCTCAGGACAGACTGAAAAACTGTTTTTT,CASSSGQTEKLFF
-,TRBV2,TRBD2,TRBJ2-3,TGTGCCGTCACACGGCGGGGGGATGACACAGATACGCAGTATTTT,CAVTRRGDDTDTQYF
many,TRBV4-3,-,TRBJ2-3,TGCGCCAGCAGCCAAGGGGACACGTTGCATACGCAGTATTTT,CASSQGDTLHTQYF
few,TRBV3-1,-,TRBJ2-2,TGTGCCAGCAGCCAAGGAGCCCTAGGGACGGCCGGGGAGCTGTTTTTT,CASSQGALGTAGELFF
few,TRBV20-1,TRBD2,TRBJ2-3,TGCAGTGCTAGAGATTGGGCGGGGGTCACAGATACGCAGTATTTT,CSARDWAGVTDTQYF
-,TRBV19,-,TRBJ2-2,TGTGGGATTATCACGAACACCGGGGAGCTGTTTTTT,CGIITNTGELFF
-,TRBV15,TRBD2,TRBJ2-2,TGTGCCACCAGGAGGCTAGCGGAATGCACCGGGGAGCTGTTTTTT,CATRRLAECTGELFF
few,TRBV7-8,-,TRBJ1-2,TGTGCCAGCAGCTTTGGGCTGGATGGCTACACCTTC,CASSFGLDGYTF
-,TRBV7-2,-,TRBJ2-7,TGTGCCAGCAGCCGCGACTACGAGCAGTACTTC,CASSRDYEQYF
-,TRBV19,-,TRBJ2-7,TGTGCCAGTAGTTGGGGTGGAAGGGTGGACGAGCAGTACTTC,CASSWGGRVDEQYF
-,TRBV10-3,-,TRBJ2-7,TGTGCCATCAGTGACACCGACATTTCCTACGAGCAGTACTTC,CAISDTDISYEQYF
-,TRBV19,-,TRBJ2-3,TGTGCCAGTAGTATCGGCCGGGGGGATACGCAGTATTTT,CASSIGRGDTQYF
-,TRBV20-1,TRBD1,TRBJ1-2,TGCAGTGCTATAAGACAGGGGACTGCGGATATACATGGCTACACCTTC,CSAIRQGTADIHGYTF